These 16 T cell receptor beta chains share one sample of origin, sequenced in a study of cytomegalovirus exposure and HLA in healthy donors. The PCR employed 60 Vbeta primers together with 13 Jbeta primers. TCRdb keeps only in-frame clones here, not all; method: immunoSEQ multiplex PCR. The sample consists of about 140,000 clones, roughly 80% of them appearing once. What was sequenced was PBMCs. All receptors derive from a female donor in good health and CMV-seronegative.

The chain joins TRBV2 to TRBJ2-5, with 9 bases lining up with TRBD2. Germline V gene sequence: CDR1 SNHLY, CDR2 FYNNEI. This CDR3 spans 16 amino acids. The V and J ends lost 6 bases and 5 bases, in that order; junction bases with no gene match: 13. Here the CDR3 reads CASSWGRREGLETQYF. CDR3 nucleotide sequence: TGTGCCAGCAGCTGGGGAAGGCGGGAGGGCCTGGAGACCCAGTACTTC.

CDR3 loop: CASSLRVGGYTF. The CDR3 region has the DNA TGTGCCAGCAGTTTACGGGTAGGAGGCTACACCTTC. V usage is TRBV28 and J usage is TRBJ1-2; D is unclear. The V gene's germline CDR1 is MDHEN and CDR2 SYDVKM. The CDR3 totals 12 residues. Trimming took 2 bases from V and 8 from J, leaving 9 bases between them.

The V and J genes are TRBV5-1 and TRBJ2-1, with TRBD2 identical over 8 bases. V trimming: 0 bases; J trimming: 7 bases; junction bases outside the gene matches: 12. The CDR3 runs to 17 residues. Per germline, CDR1 SGHRS and CDR2 YFSETQ. The CDR3 DNA follows: TGCGCCAGCAGCTTGGGGGTCAGCGGGAGTAGATGGAATGAGCAGTTCTTC. It specifies CASSLGVSGSRWNEQFF.

The chain combines TRBV10-3 with TRBJ2-7; 11 bases align to TRBD2. The CDR3 contains 15 residues. CDR1 is ENHRY, CDR2 SYGVKD, per germline. The J segment lost 2 bases and the V segment lost 2 bases, leaving 2 bases of the junction unmatched. In DNA form, the CDR3 reads TGTGCCATCAGTGAGGGTAGCGGGGGGGCCTACGAGCAGTACTTC. Encoded protein: CAISEGSGGAYEQYF.

The V and J genes are TRBV5-6 and TRBJ2-1, with D tentatively TRBD2 (6 bases). The V end lost 1 base, the J end lost 0 bases, and 14 bases lay between the germline ends. The length of the CDR3 is 17 residues. The germline CDR1 and CDR2 sequences are SGHDT and YYEEEE. CDR3 residues: CASSLSSGLSSYNEQFF. In nucleotides, the CDR3 is TGTGCCAGCAGCTTGAGTAGCGGATTGAGCTCCTACAATGAGCAGTTCTTC. Combining the CDR3 with reference TRBV5-6 and TRBJ2-1 gives the whole variable domain DAGVTQSPTHLIKTRGQQVTLRCSPKSGHDTVSWYQQALGQGPQFIFQYYEEEERQRGNFPDRFSGHQFPNYSSELNVNALLLGDSALYLCASSLSSGLSSYNEQFFGPGTRLTVL.

This chain uses TRBV7-9 with TRBJ2-4; no clear D gene. The CDR3 has 12 residues. Germline CDR1 and CDR2: SEHNR and FQNEAQ (reference sequence). V was cut by 3 bases and J by 5 bases, with 5 bases left in between. The chain's CDR3 is CASSFVENIQYF. In nucleotides, the CDR3 is TGTGCCAGCAGCTTTGTAGAAAACATTCAGTACTTC.

The rearrangement joins TRBV19 to TRBJ2-5, with D possibly matching TRBD1 (6 bases). Looked up from germline, CDR1 is LNHDA and CDR2 is SQIVND (reference sequence). Trimming took 3 bases from V and 2 from J, leaving 13 bases between them. The CDR3 extends over 15 amino acids. This CDR3 is CASSILQGPQETQYF. DNA of the CDR3: TGTGCCAGTAGTATTTTACAGGGCCCTCAAGAGACCCAGTACTTC.

The V gene is TRBV30, the J gene TRBJ1-1; D is undetermined. This CDR3 is built from 13 residues. Germline V gives CDR1 GTSNPN, CDR2 SVGIG (reference sequence). Trimming removed 1 base from V and 3 bases from J, with 9 bases in between. The CDR3 loop reads CAWSGRDYTEAFF. CDR3 in DNA: TGTGCCTGGAGTGGGCGGGATTACACTGAAGCTTTCTTT.

The chain uses TRBV4-1 and TRBJ1-5; TRBD1 agrees at 9 bases. Trimming at V came to 0 bases and at J to 0 bases, leaving 9 bases not matched to a gene. The CDR3 has 19 amino acids. CDR1 is MGHRA and CDR2 is YSYEKL in the germline V gene. Here the CDR3 DNA reads TGCGCCAGCAGCCAAGATTGGGGACAGGGAAGGTATAGCAATCAGCCCCAGCATTTT. Translated, it gives CASSQDWGQGRYSNQPQHF.

This chain links TRBV19 with TRBJ2-3, with D perhaps matching TRBD2 (6 bases). Deletions cut 3 bases from V and 13 bases from J, with 11 bases between. The CDR3 contains 11 residues. Germline CDR1 LNHDA, CDR2 SQIVND (reference sequence). CDR3 nucleotides: TGTGCCAGTAGTATTGGCAGGGAGGAGTATTTT. It encodes CASSIGREEYF. Full variable domain (outside the CDR3, taken from reference TRBV19 and TRBJ2-3): DGGITQSPKYLFRKEGQNVTLSCEQNLNHDAMYWYRQDPGQGLRLIYYSQIVNDFQKGDIAEGYSVSREKKESFPLTVTSAQKNPTAFYLCASSIGREEYFGPGTRLTVL.

Only a few counts were recorded for this clone. The chain uses TRBV5-6 and TRBJ1-2; the D gene is possibly TRBD1 (5 bases). Germline V CDR1 and CDR2: SGHDT, YYEEEE. Trimming left V 4 bases short and J 3 bases short, with 10 bases between. The CDR3 length is 13 residues. The chain's CDR3 is CASSGRQYYGYTF. CDR3 DNA: TGTGCCAGCAGCGGACGACAGTACTATGGCTACACCTTC.

The gene calls are TRBV4-1 and TRBJ1-5, with TRBD1 matching 8 bases. The J segment lost 4 bases and the V segment lost 3 bases, leaving 8 bases of the junction unmatched. The germline V gene encodes CDR1 MGHRA and CDR2 YSYEKL. The CDR3 contains 16 residues. In DNA form, the CDR3 reads TGCGCCAGCAGCCAGGTCGGACAGGGCGGTAATCAGCCCCAGCATTTT. It codes for CASSQVGQGGNQPQHF.

This clone is a singleton in its sample. V and J are TRBV27 and TRBJ1-3; D gene uncertain. CDR3 length: 14 amino acids. The germline CDR1 and CDR2 sequences are MNHEY and SMNVEV (reference sequence). V lost 5 bases, J lost 0 bases, and 8 bases lay in between. The CDR3 loop reads CASSLRSSGNTIYF. CDR3 in DNA: TGTGCCAGCAGTCTCAGAAGCTCTGGAAACACCATATATTTT.

The rearrangement joins TRBV7-9 to TRBJ2-1; 11 bases align to TRBD1. The V and J ends lost 8 bases and 2 bases, in that order; junction bases with no gene match: 5. CDR1 and CDR2 from the germline V gene are SEHNR and FQNEAQ (reference sequence). The CDR3 runs 15 residues. CDR3 region: CASLRGQGAYNEQFF. In nucleotides, the CDR3 is TGTGCCAGCCTACGGGGACAGGGGGCCTACAATGAGCAGTTCTTC. The complete variable domain, with remaining parts taken from reference TRBV7-9 and TRBJ2-1, reads DTGVSQNPRHKITKRGQNVTFRCDPISEHNRLYWYRQTLGQGPEFLTYFQNEAQLEKSRLLSDRFSAERPKGSFSTLEIQRTEQGDSAMYLCASLRGQGAYNEQFFGPGTRLTVL.

The chain carries TRBV28 and TRBJ2-2; 10 bases are shared with TRBD2. The CDR3 has 16 residues. The germline V gene has CDR1 MDHEN and CDR2 SYDVKM. Germline trimming cut 1 base from V and 5 bases from J; bases unmatched to any gene: 4. CDR3 bases: TGTGCCAGCAGTTTATCGACTAGCGGGCATACCGGGGAGCTGTTTTTT. Amino acids: CASSLSTSGHTGELFF.

The V gene is TRBV5-4, the J gene TRBJ1-1; 7 positions match TRBD1. This CDR3 is 17 amino acids long. The V segment lost 0 bases and the J segment 4 bases; nucleotides outside the gene matches: 12. Germline V gene data show CDR1 as SGHNT and CDR2 as YYREEE (reference sequence). The CDR3 region has the DNA TGTGCCAGCAGCTTGGAGGGGTTACAGGGGCCGAGCACTGAAGCTTTCTTT. Its protein is CASSLEGLQGPSTEAFF.